The 16 T cell receptor beta chains in this list originate from one sample, sequenced in a study of T cells after yellow fever vaccination. In TCRdb, the 5' RACE reads were re-called with MiXCR into one record per CDR3 protein. Of some 290,000 distinct CDR3 sequences listed, around 11% are singletons. The material was CD4+ T cells sorted from PBMCs, obtained 45 days after the yellow fever booster vaccination. All receptors come from a man between 18 and 35 years old who received the YFV17D yellow fever vaccine.

The V and J genes are TRBV5-1 and TRBJ2-3; the match to TRBD2 covers 12 bases. Germline lookup yields CDR1 SGHRS and CDR2 YFSETQ. Germline trimming cut 7 bases from V and 3 bases from J; bases unmatched to any gene: 3. This CDR3 is built from 14 residues. Here the CDR3 DNA reads TGCGCCAGCGGTACTAGCGGGGGGACAGATACGCAGTATTTT. Encoded protein: CASGTSGGTDTQYF. Supplemented by reference TRBV5-1 and TRBJ2-3, the full variable domain reads KAGVTQTPRYLIKTRGQQVTLSCSPISGHRSVSWYQQTPGQGLQFLFEYFSETQRNKGNFPGRFSGRQFSNSRSEMNVSTLELGDSALYLCASGTSGGTDTQYFGPGTRLTVL.

The chain is built from TRBV6-5 and TRBJ1-6, with D unclear. V lost 2 bases and J lost 6, with 5 bases in between. The germline gives CDR1 MNHEY, CDR2 SVGAGI. CDR3 size: 13 residues. The CDR3 loop is CASSYGVNSPLHF. Written as DNA, the CDR3 is TGTGCCAGCAGTTACGGCGTTAATTCACCCCTCCACTTT.

The rearrangement links TRBV12-3 or TRBV12-4 to TRBJ2-2; the D is unclear. The V and J ends lost 4 bases and 6 bases respectively, with 9 bases between them. The CDR3 has 13 residues. The CDR3 protein is CASSSAPPGELFF. CDR3 nucleotides: TGTGCCAGCAGTTCGGCCCCCCCCGGGGAGCTGTTTTTT.

This clonotype was detected only a few times. V is TRBV3-1 and J is TRBJ2-3; 9 bases match TRBD2. J gave up 7 bases and V 0 bases, and 5 bases lay outside the gene matches. In germline, CDR1 is LGHDT, CDR2 YNNKEL (reference sequence). The CDR3 consists of 15 residues. The CDR3 loop reads CASSQDISGGHTQYF. In nucleotides, the CDR3 is TGTGCCAGCAGCCAAGATATAAGCGGGGGGCATACGCAGTATTTT.

The chain uses TRBV20-1 and TRBJ2-1, with 9 bases identical to TRBD2. The germline V gene has CDR1 DFQATT and CDR2 SNEGSKA (reference sequence). Germline trimming cut 2 bases from V and 10 bases from J; bases unmatched to any gene: 15. The CDR3 extends over 16 amino acids. CDR3 nucleotide sequence: TGCAGTGCTAGAATCCTACTAGCGGGTTCCGTTTGGGAGCAGTTCTTC. Its protein product is CSARILLAGSVWEQFF.

This clonotype was counted a few times. The chain links TRBV20-1 to TRBJ1-1; no clear D gene. Looked up from germline, CDR1 is DFQATT and CDR2 is SNEGSKA (reference sequence). The CDR3 extends over 12 amino acids. V lost 5 bases and J lost 1, with 8 bases in between. The CDR3 DNA follows: TGCAGTGCTTGGATGGCGAACACTGAAGCTTTCTTT. Translated: CSAWMANTEAFF.

This clonotype came up many times. The V and J genes are TRBV5-1 and TRBJ2-5, with a weak D call TRBD1 (5 bases). Germline values: CDR1 SGHRS, CDR2 YFSETQ. V was pared by 1 base and J by 5 bases, with 12 bases between. This CDR3 region has 14 residues. The CDR3 is CASSLRGQTETQYF. In DNA, the CDR3 is TGCGCCAGCAGCTTGAGGGGCCAGACTGAGACCCAGTACTTC.

This clonotype was observed a few times. The V and J genes are TRBV12-3 or TRBV12-4 and TRBJ1-1, with a possible D match to TRBD1 (6 bases). This CDR3 comprises 14 residues. V was pared by 7 bases and J by 6 bases, with 18 bases between. This CDR3 reads CASMVDGGRAEAFF. CDR3 bases: TGTGCCAGCATGGTTGACGGGGGCCGGGCTGAAGCTTTCTTT.

Here the CDR3 DNA reads TGTGCCAGCAGTTCCGGGGGCACCTTTGAAAAACTGTTTTTT. Translation: CASSSGGTFEKLFF. V is TRBV28 and J is TRBJ1-4, with D tentatively TRBD1 (6 bases). The V end lost 4 bases, the J end lost 7 bases, and 13 bases lay between the germline ends. Germline assignment: CDR1 MDHEN and CDR2 SYDVKM. The CDR3 covers 14 residues.

This clonotype occurred many times. The V gene is TRBV4-1, the J gene TRBJ2-3; 9 bases fit TRBD2. V lost 2 bases, J lost 2 bases, and 11 bases stayed unmatched. The CDR3 totals 18 residues. CDR1 MGHRA and CDR2 YSYEKL come from the germline V gene. This CDR3 reads CASSQLPGLASTTDTQYF. CDR3 bases: TGCGCCAGCAGCCAACTTCCGGGACTAGCATCCACCACAGATACGCAGTATTTT.

In this sample, this clonotype turned up a few times. The J gene is TRBJ2-3, the V gene TRBV30, with 7 bases identical to TRBD2. Germline V gene sequence: CDR1 GTSNPN, CDR2 SVGIG (reference sequence). The CDR3 totals 14 residues. Trimming took 3 bases from V and 1 from J; bases not matched to a gene: 4. CDR3 nucleotide sequence: TGTGCCTGGAGGAAGAGCGGGGGCACAGATACGCAGTATTTT. Its translation is CAWRKSGGTDTQYF.

In its sample, this clonotype was seen a few times. Here the CDR3 DNA reads TGCGCCAGCAGCCAAGATCCCCGGGGGCCCACTGAAGCTTTCTTT. It encodes CASSQDPRGPTEAFF. The gene calls are TRBV4-1 and TRBJ1-1, with a tentative D call TRBD1 (6 bases). The V end lost 0 bases, the J end lost 4 bases, and 12 bases lay between the germline ends. The germline gives CDR1 MGHRA, CDR2 YSYEKL. The CDR3 covers 15 residues.

The chain has TRBV7-2 and TRBJ1-6; weak D call: TRBD1 (5 bases). V was clipped by 7 bases and J by 0 bases, with 16 bases between them. Germline CDR1 and CDR2: SGHTA and FQGNSA. The length of the CDR3 is 17 residues. The CDR3 DNA follows: TGTGCCAGCACCCGCCGGGACGGGAGCTCCTATAATTCACCCCTCCACTTT. Its translation is CASTRRDGSSYNSPLHF. Full variable domain (remainder filled in from reference TRBV7-2 and TRBJ1-6): GAGVSQSPSNKVTEKGKDVELRCDPISGHTALYWYRQSLGQGLEFLIYFQGNSAPDKSGLPSDRFSAERTGGSVSTLTIQRTQQEDSAVYLCASTRRDGSSYNSPLHFGNGTRLTVT.

The chain's CDR3 is CASSQEEGATEAFF. The CDR3 coding sequence is TGCGCCAGCAGCCAAGAAGAAGGGGCCACTGAAGCTTTCTTT. The rearrangement links TRBV4-3 to TRBJ1-1; weak D call: TRBD1 (5 bases). The CDR3 runs to 14 residues. Trimming left V 0 bases short and J 4 bases short, with 9 bases between. The V gene's germline CDR1 is LGHNA and CDR2 YSLEER.

V and J are TRBV19 and TRBJ1-5; 7 bases fit TRBD1. Germline loops: CDR1 LNHDA, CDR2 SQIVND (reference sequence). V was pared by 7 bases and J by 1 base, with 7 bases of the junction left unmatched. The CDR3 sequence is 15 residues long. The CDR3 DNA reads TGTGCCAGTAATATTGGGACAGTCAGCAATCAGCCCCAGCATTTT. Protein: CASNIGTVSNQPQHF.

This clonotype appeared once. J is TRBJ1-4 and V is TRBV5-1; D is ambiguous. CDR3 length equals 16 residues. Germline values: CDR1 SGHRS, CDR2 YFSETQ. Trimming removed 4 bases from V and 7 bases from J, with 20 bases in between. CDR3 nucleotides: TGCGCCAGCAGCCCGATTACCGGGCCCCCCTTTGAAAAACTGTTTTTT. It yields the protein CASSPITGPPFEKLFF.